Following are 28 T cell receptor beta chains from one sample sequenced in a study of OX40 agonist ivuxolimab in advanced cancers. Clones were sequenced by immunoSEQ multiplex PCR, and TCRdb holds only the in-frame ones, with some missing. The sample carries some 97,000 clones, more than 85% recorded once. Specimen: CD4+ or CD8+ T cells sorted from blood, collected in a trial of the OX40 agonist ivuxolimab. Receptors were obtained from an adult with an advanced solid tumor such as melanoma, head and neck, liver or kidney cancer.

The genes are TRBV10-1 and TRBJ2-1; TRBD1 or TRBD2 may be the D gene (6 bases each). The CDR3 sequence is 13 residues long. Per the germline V gene, CDR1 is WNHNN and CDR2 is SYGVQD (reference sequence). The V and J ends lost 4 bases and 10 bases respectively, with 14 bases between them. This CDR3 is CASSGQRGREQFF. Here the CDR3 DNA reads TGCGCCAGCAGTGGCCAACGGGGGCGGGAGCAGTTCTTC.

The rearrangement joins TRBV19 to TRBJ2-3; D remains unclear. Germline V gene lookup returns CDR1 LNHDA and CDR2 SQIVND (reference sequence). V was shortened by 2 bases and J by 3 bases, with 12 bases between the two germline ends. CDR3 length equals 15 residues. The CDR3 DNA reads as TGTGCCAGTAGTATACCCACTGGCGTTACAGATACGCAGTATTTT. Protein: CASSIPTGVTDTQYF. Looking up the rest from reference TRBV19 and TRBJ2-3 gives the full variable domain: DGGITQSPKYLFRKEGQNVTLSCEQNLNHDAMYWYRQDPGQGLRLIYYSQIVNDFQKGDIAEGYSVSREKKESFPLTVTSAQKNPTAFYLCASSIPTGVTDTQYFGPGTRLTVL.

This chain uses TRBV18 with TRBJ2-2, with a possible D match to TRBD1 (6 bases). The V end lost 1 base, the J end lost 6 bases, and 6 bases lay between the germline ends. CDR3 length: 13 amino acids. Germline assignment: CDR1 KGHSH and CDR2 LQKENI. CDR3 DNA sequence: TGTGCCAGCTCACCACAGGGGGCCGGGGAGCTGTTTTTT. Its protein is CASSPQGAGELFF.

The genes are TRBV6-5 and TRBJ2-7, with D possibly being TRBD2 (5 bases). The CDR3 sequence is 15 residues long. Germline assignment: CDR1 MNHEY and CDR2 SVGAGI. The ends were cut back, 0 bases at V and 2 bases at J, with 11 bases in the middle. The CDR3 DNA follows: TGTGCCAGCAGTTACTCGAGTTGGGGAGCCTACGAGCAGTACTTC. Translation gives CASSYSSWGAYEQYF.

This chain uses TRBV29-1 with TRBJ2-7; D unclear. Trimming removed 1 base from V and 7 bases from J, with 11 bases in between. Germline V gene sequence: CDR1 SQVTM, CDR2 ANQGSEA. This CDR3 comprises 12 residues. CDR3 nucleotides: TGCAGCGTTGAAGGGTTATTGGGGGAGCAGTACTTC. Translating gives CSVEGLLGEQYF.

The chain joins TRBV9 to TRBJ2-7, with TRBD2 as a possible D gene (7 bases). From germline, CDR1 is SGDLS and CDR2 YYNGEE. V lost 5 bases and J 1 base, leaving 13 bases between the germline ends. The CDR3 extends over 14 amino acids. CDR3 in amino acids: CASSAGRGSYEQYF. DNA for the CDR3: TGTGCCAGCAGTGCAGGGAGGGGGTCCTACGAGCAGTACTTC.

This chain uses TRBV18 with TRBJ2-7; tentatively, D is TRBD1 or TRBD2 (5 bases each). The V end was cut by 4 bases, the J end by 0 bases, with 13 bases between. Per the germline V gene, CDR1 is KGHSH and CDR2 is LQKENI. The CDR3 covers 15 residues. The CDR3 nucleotides read TGTGCCAGCTCACTGCGGACTGGGGGCTCCTACGAGCAGTACTTC. This gives the protein CASSLRTGGSYEQYF.

The J gene is TRBJ2-3, the V gene TRBV7-9; D not resolved. CDR1 and CDR2 (germline): SEHNR, FQNEAQ (reference sequence). V lost 0 bases, J lost 0 bases, and 4 bases lay in between. CDR3 length equals 14 residues. The CDR3 is CASSLAASTDTQYF. CDR3 in DNA: TGTGCCAGCAGCTTAGCAGCCAGCACAGATACGCAGTATTTT.

The chain recombines TRBV6-5 with TRBJ2-1, with D unclear. Trimming removed 6 bases at V and 6 bases at J, with 12 bases between. CDR1 and CDR2 from the germline V gene are MNHEY and SVGAGI. CDR3 length: 13 residues. CDR3: CASRRLNFNEQFF. CDR3 DNA: TGTGCCAGCAGGCGGCTTAACTTCAATGAGCAGTTCTTC.

This rearrangement joins TRBV7-9 to TRBJ2-1; D may be TRBD2 (6 bases). The CDR3 has 17 amino acids. Germline CDR1 is SEHNR and CDR2 is FQNEAQ (reference sequence). V lost 6 bases to trimming and J lost 4 bases, with 22 bases between them. Here the CDR3 reads CASRPKTMTRGYNEQFF. The CDR3 DNA sequence: TGTGCCAGCAGGCCGAAGACTATGACTAGGGGTTACAATGAGCAGTTCTTC. Variable domain in full (rest from reference TRBV7-9 and TRBJ2-1): DTGVSQNPRHKITKRGQNVTFRCDPISEHNRLYWYRQTLGQGPEFLTYFQNEAQLEKSRLLSDRFSAERPKGSFSTLEIQRTEQGDSAMYLCASRPKTMTRGYNEQFFGPGTRLTVL.

The sample holds one count of this clone. This chain uses TRBV29-1 with TRBJ2-1; D perhaps matches TRBD1 (7 bases). Between the trimmed V and J ends, which lost 3 bases and 0 bases, there was a span of 15 bases. CDR1 and CDR2 from the germline V gene are SQVTM and ANQGSEA. The CDR3 is 16 amino acids. CDR3 DNA sequence: TGCAGCGTTGAGAGGGGGCTAGCGAGCTCCTACAATGAGCAGTTCTTC. Amino acid sequence: CSVERGLASSYNEQFF.

The chain carries TRBV10-1 and TRBJ2-1; 8 nucleotides line up with TRBD2. CDR3 size: 13 residues. The germline gives CDR1 WNHNN, CDR2 SYGVQD (reference sequence). V lost 5 bases, J lost 9 bases, and 6 bases stayed unmatched. DNA for the CDR3: TGCGCCAGCAGTTCGGGGGGGGTCGTTGAGCAGTTCTTC. Translation: CASSSGGVVEQFF.

As DNA, the CDR3 is TGTGCCAGCTCACCCAAAGAGACCCAGTACTTC. Translation: CASSPKETQYF. The J gene is TRBJ2-5, the V gene TRBV18; D uncertain. The germline V gene encodes CDR1 KGHSH and CDR2 LQKENI. V dropped 3 bases and J dropped 3 bases, with 2 bases sitting between them. This CDR3 is built from 11 residues.

The V and J genes are TRBV9 and TRBJ2-7, with 10 bases lining up with TRBD1. The V and J ends lost 2 bases and 6 bases, in that order; junction bases with no gene match: 8. Germline CDR1 is SGDLS and CDR2 is YYNGEE. This CDR3 has 15 residues. CDR3 amino acids: CASSVTGTGVSEQYF. For the CDR3, the DNA is TGTGCCAGCAGCGTGACCGGGACAGGGGTGTCCGAGCAGTACTTC. The full variable domain, completed using reference TRBV9 and TRBJ2-7, is DSGVTQTPKHLITATGQRVTLRCSPRSGDLSVYWYQQSLDQGLQFLIQYYNGEERAKGNILERFSAQQFPDLHSELNLSSLELGDSALYFCASSVTGTGVSEQYFGPGTRLTVT.

The chain combines TRBV28 with TRBJ2-6, with TRBD2 matching over 10 bases. The CDR3 has 16 residues. Germline loops: CDR1 MDHEN, CDR2 SYDVKM. V trimming: 5 bases; J trimming: 1 base; junction bases outside the gene matches: 2. The CDR3 DNA sequence: TGTGCCAGCAGTAGCGGGAGGGCGTCTGGGGCCAACGTCCTGACTTTC. It specifies CASSSGRASGANVLTF.

This sequence joins TRBV29-1 and TRBJ2-7; 12 nucleotides line up with TRBD2. J lost 3 bases, V lost 1 base, and 4 bases had no gene match. There are 15 residues in the CDR3. Per germline, CDR1 SQVTM and CDR2 ANQGSEA. The CDR3 loop reads CSVEGLAGGYYEQYF. CDR3 DNA sequence: TGCAGCGTTGAAGGGCTAGCGGGAGGGTACTACGAGCAGTACTTC.

The genes are TRBV5-5 and TRBJ2-2; 9 bases are a match to TRBD2. Germline V lookup: CDR1 SGHKS, CDR2 YYEKEE (reference sequence). This CDR3 has 15 residues. The J segment lost 9 bases and the V segment lost 0 bases, leaving 6 bases of the junction unmatched. Here the CDR3 reads CASSLEGLAARELFF. CDR3 nucleotides: TGTGCCAGCAGCTTGGAGGGACTAGCTGCACGGGAGCTGTTTTTT. The full variable domain, its missing parts supplied by reference TRBV5-5 and TRBJ2-2, is DAGVTQSPTHLIKTRGQQVTLRCSPISGHKSVSWYQQVLGQGPQFIFQYYEKEERGRGNFPDRFSARQFPNYSSELNVNALLLGDSALYLCASSLEGLAARELFFGEGSRLTVL.

The chain employs TRBV4-3 and TRBJ1-2, with 10 bases identical to TRBD1. Per germline, CDR1 LGHNA and CDR2 YSLEER. This CDR3 region has 16 residues. Trimming took 0 bases from V and 8 from J; bases not matched to a gene: 9. The CDR3 reads CASSQEWGQGRGGYTF. The CDR3 nucleotides read TGCGCCAGCAGCCAAGAATGGGGACAGGGGAGAGGAGGCTACACCTTC.

CDR3 residues: CSVERDYREQYF. As DNA, the CDR3 is TGCAGCGTAGAACGGGACTATAGGGAGCAGTACTTC. This chain joins TRBV29-1 and TRBJ2-7, with TRBD2 identical over 7 bases. The length of the CDR3 is 12 residues. Losses at the gene ends were 6 bases for V and 7 bases for J; bases not matched to a gene: 9. Germline V gives CDR1 SQVTM, CDR2 ANQGSEA.

The chain uses TRBV2 and TRBJ2-5; 12 bases align to TRBD1. The CDR3 runs to 14 residues. Trimming at V came to 5 bases and at J to 4 bases, leaving 2 bases not matched to a gene. CDR1 is SNHLY and CDR2 is FYNNEI in the germline V gene. The CDR3 nucleotides are TGTGCCAGCAGTCGGGACAGGGGGCGAGAGACCCAGTACTTC. Encoded protein: CASSRDRGRETQYF.

The DNA of the CDR3 is TGCGCCAGCAGCTTGGTACTCACCGCGAACACCGGGGAGCTGTTTTTT. This sequence encodes CASSLVLTANTGELFF. The V call is TRBV5-1, the J call TRBJ2-2; D is unclear. The V gene's germline CDR1 is SGHRS and CDR2 YFSETQ. The length of the CDR3 is 16 residues. V lost 0 bases, J lost 0 bases, and 9 bases lay in between.

This chain connects TRBV6-6 to TRBJ2-7; D possibly corresponds to TRBD1 (6 bases). There are 14 residues in the CDR3. Deletions cut 6 bases from V and 2 bases from J, with 14 bases between. Looked up from germline, CDR1 is MNHNY and CDR2 is SVGAGI (reference sequence). CDR3 amino acids: CASSATGNPYEQYF. DNA for the CDR3: TGTGCCAGCAGCGCTACAGGGAACCCCTACGAGCAGTACTTC.

J is TRBJ2-7 and V is TRBV4-2; no reliable D call. The V and J ends lost 1 base and 3 bases respectively, with 10 bases between them. Germline lookup yields CDR1 LGHNA and CDR2 YNFKEQ. There are 14 residues in the CDR3. In nucleotides, the CDR3 is TGTGCCAGCAGCCAAGTGGGCAGCAACTACGAGCAGTACTTC. Translation gives CASSQVGSNYEQYF.

The J gene is TRBJ1-1, the V gene TRBV6-1; 9 bases fit TRBD1. Trimming at V came to 6 bases and at J to 5 bases, leaving 10 bases not matched to a gene. The CDR3 has 15 amino acids. Germline V gene lookup returns CDR1 MNHNS and CDR2 SASEGT. The CDR3: CASRDRGGWYTEAFF. CDR3 DNA: TGTGCCAGCAGGGACAGGGGTGGTTGGTATACTGAAGCTTTCTTT.

The sample holds a few counts of this clone. The genes are TRBV5-1 and TRBJ2-2; 9 nucleotides match TRBD2. The CDR3 extends over 16 amino acids. Germline V CDR1 and CDR2: SGHRS, YFSETQ. V shed 4 bases and J 4 bases; nucleotides not matched to a gene: 8. CDR3 bases: TGCGCCAGCAGCAGCGGGGCTAGCGGGGTCACCGGGGAGCTGTTTTTT. It specifies CASSSGASGVTGELFF.

V gene TRBV10-3 combines with J gene TRBJ2-2; 9 bases agree with TRBD1. CDR3 length: 16 residues. Looked up from germline, CDR1 is ENHRY and CDR2 is SYGVKD. V was pared by 4 bases and J by 0 bases, with 3 bases of the junction left unmatched. CDR3 region: CAISGQGVTNTGELFF. The CDR3 DNA sequence: TGTGCCATCAGTGGACAGGGGGTTACGAACACCGGGGAGCTGTTTTTT.

The J gene is TRBJ1-4, the V gene TRBV30; 9 bases align to TRBD1. J lost 7 bases, V lost 3 bases, and 6 bases had no gene match. Germline CDR1 GTSNPN, CDR2 SVGIG (reference sequence). This CDR3 has 14 amino acids. DNA for the CDR3: TGTGCCTGGAGACACGGGACAGGGATTGAAAAACTGTTTTTT. Encoded protein: CAWRHGTGIEKLFF. The whole variable domain, remainder taken from reference TRBV30 and TRBJ1-4, is SQTIHQWPATLVQPVGSPLSLECTVEGTSNPNLYWYRQAAGRGLQLLFYSVGIGQISSEVPQNLSASRPQDRQFILSSKKLLLSDSGFYLCAWRHGTGIEKLFFGSGTQLSVL.

The chain joins TRBV15 to TRBJ2-7; 8 nucleotides match TRBD1. With 5 bases clipped from V and 2 bases from J, the junction kept 5 bases outside the gene matches. Germline lookup yields CDR1 LNHNV and CDR2 YYDKDF (reference sequence). The CDR3 is 14 residues long. The chain's CDR3 is CATSSDRGPYEQYF. In DNA, the CDR3 is TGTGCCACCAGCTCTGACAGGGGCCCCTACGAGCAGTACTTC.